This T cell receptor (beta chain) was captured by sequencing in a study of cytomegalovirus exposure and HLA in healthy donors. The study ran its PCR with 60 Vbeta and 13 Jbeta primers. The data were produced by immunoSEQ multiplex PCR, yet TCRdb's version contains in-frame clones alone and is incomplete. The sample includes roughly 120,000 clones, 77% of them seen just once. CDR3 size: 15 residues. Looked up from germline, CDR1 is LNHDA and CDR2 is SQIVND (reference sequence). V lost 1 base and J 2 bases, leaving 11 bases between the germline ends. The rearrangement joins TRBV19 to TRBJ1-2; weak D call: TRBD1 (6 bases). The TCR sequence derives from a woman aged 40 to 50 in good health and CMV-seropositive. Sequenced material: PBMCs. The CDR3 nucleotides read TGTGCCAGTAGTATAGCGAACAGGGTAAACTATGGCTACACCTTC. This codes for CASSIANRVNYGYTF.